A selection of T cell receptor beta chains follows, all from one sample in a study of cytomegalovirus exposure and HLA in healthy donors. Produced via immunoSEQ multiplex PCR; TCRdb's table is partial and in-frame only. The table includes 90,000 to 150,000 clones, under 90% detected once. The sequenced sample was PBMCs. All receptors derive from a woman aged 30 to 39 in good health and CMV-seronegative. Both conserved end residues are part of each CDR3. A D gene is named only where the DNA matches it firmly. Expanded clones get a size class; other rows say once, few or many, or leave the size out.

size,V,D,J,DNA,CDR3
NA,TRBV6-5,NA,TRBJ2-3,TGTGCCAGCAGTAAACAGGGTTACACAGATACGCAGTATTTT,CASSKQGYTDTQYF
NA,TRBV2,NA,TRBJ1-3,TGTGCCAGCAGTGTAACCCGGACTTCTGGCTCTGGAAACACCATATATTTT,CASSVTRTSGSGNTIYF
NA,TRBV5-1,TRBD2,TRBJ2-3,TGCGCCAGCAGCTCCAGCCTGTTAGCGGGGGAGCCAGATACGCAGTATTTT,CASSSSLLAGEPDTQYF
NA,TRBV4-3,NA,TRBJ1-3,TGCGCCAGCTCCCTGGAACCAGGGGAAGTAAACACCATATATTTT,CASSLEPGEVNTIYF
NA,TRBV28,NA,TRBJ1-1,TGTGCCAGCAGTTTATATGAGGGAGGAGGGAACACTGAAGCTTTCTTT,CASSLYEGGGNTEAFF
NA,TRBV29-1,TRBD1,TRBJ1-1,TGCAGCGTACACGCAGGGGGCGGGAACACTGAAGCTTTCTTT,CSVHAGGGNTEAFF
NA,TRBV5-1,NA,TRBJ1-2,TGCGCCAGCAGCTTGTTTTCTTCCCACGAGGTGGGGGGAAACCATGGCTACACCTTC,CASSLFSSHEVGGNHGYTF
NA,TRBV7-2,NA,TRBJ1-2,TGTGCCAGCAGCTCCGGAGGTTATGGCTACACCTTC,CASSSGGYGYTF
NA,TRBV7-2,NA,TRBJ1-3,TGTGCCAGCAGCCTAGATAACTCTGGAAACACCATATATTTT,CASSLDNSGNTIYF
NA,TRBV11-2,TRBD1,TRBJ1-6,TGTGCCAGCAGCTTAGCGCACACAGGGGATCATTCACCCCTCCACTTT,CASSLAHTGDHSPLHF
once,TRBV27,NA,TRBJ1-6,TGTGCCAGCAGTCGGACACGATATAATTCACCCCTCCACTTT,CASSRTRYNSPLHF
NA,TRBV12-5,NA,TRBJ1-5,TGTGCTAGTGGTTTAGGTGAGGCCTTCAATCAGCCCCAGCATTTT,CASGLGEAFNQPQHF
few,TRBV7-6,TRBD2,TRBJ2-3,TGTGCCAGCAGCTCGGCCCCGACTAGCGGGGAGCAGTATTTT,CASSSAPTSGEQYF
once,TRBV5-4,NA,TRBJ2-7,TGTGCCAGCAGCTTGGGGGCAGCCTCCTACGAGCAGTACTTC,CASSLGAASYEQYF
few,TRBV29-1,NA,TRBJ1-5,TGCAGCGTTGAAGGGCAGGTGGATCAGCCCCAGCATTTT,CSVEGQVDQPQHF
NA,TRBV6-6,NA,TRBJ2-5,TGTGCCAGCAGTTACTTACAAGAGACCCAGTACTTC,CASSYLQETQYF
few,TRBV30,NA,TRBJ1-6,TGTGCCTGGAGTGGCGGCACCAATTCACCCCTCCACTTT,CAWSGGTNSPLHF
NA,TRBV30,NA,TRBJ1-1,TGTGCCTGGAGATTCGGAGCGGAAGCTTTCTTT,CAWRFGAEAFF
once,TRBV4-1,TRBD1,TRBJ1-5,TGCGCCAGCAGCCAAGCGGGACAGGGGAATCAGCCCCAGCATTTT,CASSQAGQGNQPQHF
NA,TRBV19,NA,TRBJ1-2,TGTGCCAGTAGTATTCTGCCAGCTAACTATGGCTACACCTTC,CASSILPANYGYTF
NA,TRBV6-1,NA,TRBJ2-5,TGTGCCAGCAACGAGGGGGGGAACAGAAAAGAGACCCAGTACTTC,CASNEGGNRKETQYF
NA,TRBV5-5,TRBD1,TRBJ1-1,TGTGCCAGCAGCTTGGCCAGGGGGCGTTTTGAAGCTTTCTTT,CASSLARGRFEAFF
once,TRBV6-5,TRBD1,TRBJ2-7,TGTGCCAGCAGCCCAGGGGGAAGCCGACCCTACGAGCAGTACTTC,CASSPGGSRPYEQYF
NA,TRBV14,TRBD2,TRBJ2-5,TGTGCCAGCAGCCAAGCGGGGGGGCGGCAAGAGACCCAGTACTTC,CASSQAGGRQETQYF
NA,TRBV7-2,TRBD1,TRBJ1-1,TGTGCCAGCAGCCCCAGGGGGTTTAACACTGAAGCTTTCTTT,CASSPRGFNTEAFF
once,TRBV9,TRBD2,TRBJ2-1,TGTGCCAGCAGCATGACTAGCGGGGGGTTTGGTCATGAGCAGTTCTTC,CASSMTSGGFGHEQFF
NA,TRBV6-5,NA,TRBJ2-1,TGTGCCAGCCAGAAAAGGACTCTCTACAATGAGCAGTTCTTC,CASQKRTLYNEQFF
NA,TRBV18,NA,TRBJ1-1,TGTGCCAGCTCACCTCAGGGGAGGGACACTGAAGCTTTCTTT,CASSPQGRDTEAFF
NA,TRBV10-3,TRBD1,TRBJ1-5,TGTGCCGCGAAGTCAGGGACAGGGGGCAATCAGCCCCAGCATTTT,CAAKSGTGGNQPQHF
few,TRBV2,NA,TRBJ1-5,TGTGCCAGCAGCTCAGGGGTTCAGCCCCAGCATTTT,CASSSGVQPQHF
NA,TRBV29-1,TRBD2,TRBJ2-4,TGCAGCGTTGAGGGACTAGCGGGGGGTAAAAACATTCAGTACTTC,CSVEGLAGGKNIQYF
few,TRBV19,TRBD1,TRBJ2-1,TGTGCCAGTAGTAGGACAGGGAGCTCCTACAATGAGCAGTTCTTC,CASSRTGSSYNEQFF
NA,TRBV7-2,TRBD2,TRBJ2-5,TGTGCCAGCAGCCCCGGGACTAGCGGACACCAAGAGACCCAGTACTTC,CASSPGTSGHQETQYF